This TCR beta chain was captured in a study of CD4 T cells in relation to SARS-CoV-2 and coronaviruses. General study findings and limits: In approximately 70% of donors, memory CD4+ clonotypes crossrecognized SARS-CoV-2 and at least one common cold coronavirus spike.

Before the COVID-19 pandemic, during about 2011-2019, CD4+ T cells were taken from unexposed donors. After ten to eleven days of culture, CD4+ T cells were isolated. The assay was immunoSEQ multiplex PCR, and TCRdb's table has in-frame clones only and misses some. Counted here are around 18,000 clones, 60% to 75% occurring once; the ten biggest clones make up approximately 28%. This clone was observed a few times. Its cognate antigen is unknown. The J segment lost 3 bases and the V segment lost 6 bases, leaving 0 bases of the junction unmatched. The germline gives CDR1 MRHNA, CDR2 SNTAGT. This CDR3 comprises 14 residues.

The gene calls are TRBV6-4 and TRBJ2-2, with 11 bases fitting TRBD1. This clonotype was sampled from a human donor in good health. The sample taken for sequencing was CD4+ T cells from PBMCs, cultured in vitro. The CDR3 bases are TGTGCCAGCAGGGGACAGGGGGACACCGGGGAGCTGTTTTTT. Protein: CASRGQGDTGELFF.